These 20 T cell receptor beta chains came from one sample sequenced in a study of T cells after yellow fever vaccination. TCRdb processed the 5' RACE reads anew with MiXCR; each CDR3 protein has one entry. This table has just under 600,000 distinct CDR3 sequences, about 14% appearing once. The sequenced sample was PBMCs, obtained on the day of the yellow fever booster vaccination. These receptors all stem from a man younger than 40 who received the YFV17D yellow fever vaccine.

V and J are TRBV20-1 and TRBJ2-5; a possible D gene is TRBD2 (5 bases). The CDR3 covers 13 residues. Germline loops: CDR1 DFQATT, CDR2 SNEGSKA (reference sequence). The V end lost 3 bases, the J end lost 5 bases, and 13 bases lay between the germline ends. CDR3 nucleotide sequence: TGCAGTGCTAGCCCGACTACCGGGGAGACCCAGTACTTC. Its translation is CSASPTTGETQYF.

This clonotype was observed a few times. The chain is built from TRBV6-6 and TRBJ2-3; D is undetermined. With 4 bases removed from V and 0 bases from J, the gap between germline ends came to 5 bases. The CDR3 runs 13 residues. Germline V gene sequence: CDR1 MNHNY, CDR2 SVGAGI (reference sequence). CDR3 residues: CASSWGSTDTQYF. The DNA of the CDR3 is TGTGCCAGCAGTTGGGGAAGCACAGATACGCAGTATTTT.

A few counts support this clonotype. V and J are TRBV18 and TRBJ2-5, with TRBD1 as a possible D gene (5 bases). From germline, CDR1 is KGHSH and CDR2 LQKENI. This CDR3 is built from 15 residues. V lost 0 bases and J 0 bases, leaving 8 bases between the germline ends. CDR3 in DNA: TGTGCCAGCTCACCACCCGCAGGGTACCAAGAGACCCAGTACTTC. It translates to CASSPPAGYQETQYF.

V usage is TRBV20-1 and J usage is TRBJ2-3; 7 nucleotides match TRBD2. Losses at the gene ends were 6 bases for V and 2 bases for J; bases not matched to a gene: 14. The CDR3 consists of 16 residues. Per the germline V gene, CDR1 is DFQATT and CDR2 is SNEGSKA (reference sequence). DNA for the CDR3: TGCAGTGCAAAGGGGTCGGGAGGACCACACACAGATACGCAGTATTTT. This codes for CSAKGSGGPHTDTQYF.

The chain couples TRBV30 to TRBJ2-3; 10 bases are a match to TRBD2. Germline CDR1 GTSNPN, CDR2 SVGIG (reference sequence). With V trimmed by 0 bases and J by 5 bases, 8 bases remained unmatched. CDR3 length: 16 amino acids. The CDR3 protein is CAWSVRTSGILDTQYF. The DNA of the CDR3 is TGTGCCTGGAGTGTACGTACTAGCGGGATTCTAGATACGCAGTATTTT. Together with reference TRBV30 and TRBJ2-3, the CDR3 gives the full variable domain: SQTIHQWPATLVQPVGSPLSLECTVEGTSNPNLYWYRQAAGRGLQLLFYSVGIGQISSEVPQNLSASRPQDRQFILSSKKLLLSDSGFYLCAWSVRTSGILDTQYFGPGTRLTVL.

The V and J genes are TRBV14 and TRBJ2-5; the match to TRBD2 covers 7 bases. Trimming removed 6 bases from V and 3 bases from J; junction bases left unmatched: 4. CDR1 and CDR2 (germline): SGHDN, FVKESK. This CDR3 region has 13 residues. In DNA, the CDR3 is TGTGCCAGCAGACGACGGGGGGAAGAGACCCAGTACTTC. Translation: CASRRRGEETQYF. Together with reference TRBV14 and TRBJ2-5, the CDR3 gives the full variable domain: EAGVTQFPSHSVIEKGQTVTLRCDPISGHDNLYWYRRVMGKEIKFLLHFVKESKQDESGMPNNRFLAERTGGTYSTLKVQPAELEDSGVYFCASRRRGEETQYFGPGTRLLVL.

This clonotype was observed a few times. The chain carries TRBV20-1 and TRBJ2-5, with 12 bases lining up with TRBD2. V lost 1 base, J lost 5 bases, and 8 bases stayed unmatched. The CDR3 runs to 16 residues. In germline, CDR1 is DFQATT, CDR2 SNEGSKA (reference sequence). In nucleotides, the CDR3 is TGCAGTGCTAGAGTGGCTAGCGGGAGGGGAAGGGAGACCCAGTACTTC. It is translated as CSARVASGRGRETQYF.

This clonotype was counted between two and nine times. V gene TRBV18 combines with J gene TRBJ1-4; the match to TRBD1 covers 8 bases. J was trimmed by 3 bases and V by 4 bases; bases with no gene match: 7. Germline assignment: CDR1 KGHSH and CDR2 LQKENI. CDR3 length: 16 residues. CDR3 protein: CASSRQGLLANEKLFF. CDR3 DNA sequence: TGTGCCAGCTCACGACAGGGGCTCCTCGCTAATGAAAAACTGTTTTTT.

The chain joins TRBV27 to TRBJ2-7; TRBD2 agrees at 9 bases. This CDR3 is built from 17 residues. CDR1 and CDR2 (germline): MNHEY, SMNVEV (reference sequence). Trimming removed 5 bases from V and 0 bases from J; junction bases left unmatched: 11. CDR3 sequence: CASSTSLRTSVSYEQYF. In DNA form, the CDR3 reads TGTGCCAGCAGTACCTCCCTTCGGACTAGCGTCTCCTACGAGCAGTACTTC.

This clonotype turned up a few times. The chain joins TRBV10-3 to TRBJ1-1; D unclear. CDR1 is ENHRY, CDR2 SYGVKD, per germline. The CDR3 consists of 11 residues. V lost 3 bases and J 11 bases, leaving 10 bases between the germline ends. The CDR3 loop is CAISDQAEAFF. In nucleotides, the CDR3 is TGTGCCATCAGTGATCAGGCAGAGGCTTTCTTT.

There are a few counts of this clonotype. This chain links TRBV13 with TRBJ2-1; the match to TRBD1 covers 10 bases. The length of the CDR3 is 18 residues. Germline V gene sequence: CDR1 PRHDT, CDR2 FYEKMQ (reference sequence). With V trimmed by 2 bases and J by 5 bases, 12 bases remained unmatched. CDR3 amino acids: CASSLPTPSDRGHNEQFF. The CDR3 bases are TGTGCCAGCAGCTTACCGACCCCTTCTGACAGGGGGCACAATGAGCAGTTCTTC.

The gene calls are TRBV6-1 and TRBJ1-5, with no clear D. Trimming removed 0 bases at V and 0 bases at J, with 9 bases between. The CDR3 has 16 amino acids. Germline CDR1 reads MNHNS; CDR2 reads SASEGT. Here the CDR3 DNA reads TGTGCCAGCAGTGAAGCCTACGCATATAGCAATCAGCCCCAGCATTTT. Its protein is CASSEAYAYSNQPQHF.

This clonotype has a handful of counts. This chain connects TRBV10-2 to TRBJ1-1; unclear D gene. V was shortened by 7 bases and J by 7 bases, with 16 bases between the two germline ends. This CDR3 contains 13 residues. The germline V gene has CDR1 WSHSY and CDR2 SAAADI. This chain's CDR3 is CASTPLGTYEAFF. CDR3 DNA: TGCGCCAGCACGCCGCTTGGAACTTATGAAGCTTTCTTT.

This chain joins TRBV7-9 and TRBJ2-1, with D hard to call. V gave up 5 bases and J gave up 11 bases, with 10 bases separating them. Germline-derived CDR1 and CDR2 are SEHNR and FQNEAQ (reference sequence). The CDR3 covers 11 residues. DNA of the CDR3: TGTGCCAGCAGCCCGCAGATAAAGCAGTTCTTC. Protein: CASSPQIKQFF. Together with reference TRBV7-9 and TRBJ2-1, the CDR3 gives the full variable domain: DTGVSQNPRHKITKRGQNVTFRCDPISEHNRLYWYRQTLGQGPEFLTYFQNEAQLEKSRLLSDRFSAERPKGSFSTLEIQRTEQGDSAMYLCASSPQIKQFFGPGTRLTVL.

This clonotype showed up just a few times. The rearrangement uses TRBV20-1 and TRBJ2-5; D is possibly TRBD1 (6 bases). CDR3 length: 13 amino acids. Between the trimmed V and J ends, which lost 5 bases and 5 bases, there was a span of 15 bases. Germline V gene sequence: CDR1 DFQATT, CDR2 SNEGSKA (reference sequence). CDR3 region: CSAFRGSWETQYF. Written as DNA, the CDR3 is TGCAGTGCTTTCAGGGGTAGCTGGGAGACCCAGTACTTC.

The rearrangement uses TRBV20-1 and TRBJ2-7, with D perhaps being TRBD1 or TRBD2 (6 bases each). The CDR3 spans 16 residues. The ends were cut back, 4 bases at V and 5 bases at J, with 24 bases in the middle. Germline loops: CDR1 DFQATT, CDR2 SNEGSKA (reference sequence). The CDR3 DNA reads TGCAGTGCTACCGCCAGCGAGGGGGGAGGCGTCCACGAGCAGTACTTC. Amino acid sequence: CSATASEGGGVHEQYF.

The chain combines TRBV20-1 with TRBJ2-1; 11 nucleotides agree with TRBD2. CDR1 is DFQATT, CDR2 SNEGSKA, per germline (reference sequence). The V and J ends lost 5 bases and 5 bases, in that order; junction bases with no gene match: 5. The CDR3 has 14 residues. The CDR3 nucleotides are TGCAGTGCTTCCGGGACTAGCGGCGACAATGAGCAGTTCTTC. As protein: CSASGTSGDNEQFF.

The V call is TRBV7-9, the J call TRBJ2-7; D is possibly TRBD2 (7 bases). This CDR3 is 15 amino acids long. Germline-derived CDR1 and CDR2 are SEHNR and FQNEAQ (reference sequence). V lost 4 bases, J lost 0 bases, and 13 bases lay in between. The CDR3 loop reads CASSSGRTASYEQYF. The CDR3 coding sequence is TGTGCCAGCAGCTCCGGGAGGACAGCCTCCTACGAGCAGTACTTC.

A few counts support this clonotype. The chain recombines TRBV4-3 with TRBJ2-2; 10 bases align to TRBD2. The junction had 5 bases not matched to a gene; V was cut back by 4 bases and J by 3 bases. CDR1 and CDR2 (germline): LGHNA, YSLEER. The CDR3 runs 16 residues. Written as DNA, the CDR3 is TGCGCCAGCAGCCGTACTAGCGGGAAGGACACCGGGGAGCTGTTTTTT. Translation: CASSRTSGKDTGELFF.

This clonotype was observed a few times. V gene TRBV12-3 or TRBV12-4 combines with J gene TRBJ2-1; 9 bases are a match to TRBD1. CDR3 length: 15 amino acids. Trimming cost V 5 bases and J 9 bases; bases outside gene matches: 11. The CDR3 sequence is CASSPGTGWSTEQFF. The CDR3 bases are TGTGCCAGCAGTCCTGGGACAGGGTGGTCCACTGAGCAGTTCTTC.